One sample yielded the 4 T cell receptor beta chains listed below, sequenced in a study of T cells in women clearing cervical HPV infection. The protocol was immunoSEQ multiplex PCR, while the TCRdb copy is restricted to in-frame clones and leaves out a portion. Its clone listing holds roughly 20,000 clones. Material: blood buffy coat. The receptors shown here come from a woman between 18 and 70 years old with a cervical HPV16 infection that either progressed to CIN3+ or cleared (not recorded which).

Points on this clone: The read halts 3 residues ahead of the CDR3 end, with the missing end drawn from the germline J gene. The chain is built from TRBV19 and TRBJ2-1; TRBD2 matches at 11 bases. Germline V gives CDR1 LNHDA, CDR2 SQIVND (reference sequence). The CDR3 consists of 20 residues. The junction had 11 bases not matched to a gene; V was cut back by 1 base and J by 0 bases. Here the CDR3 reads CASSIVGLAGGLSSYNEQFF. The CDR3 DNA, read in part, is TGTGCCAGTAGTATAGTAGGGCTAGCGGGGGGTTTGAGCTCCTACAATGAG.

Concerning this clone: The CDR3 extends 3 residues past the end of the read, so its final part is completed from the germline J gene. The rearrangement links TRBV2 to TRBJ2-4; 9 nucleotides line up with TRBD1. In germline, CDR1 is SNHLY, CDR2 FYNNEI. The CDR3 runs to 14 residues. The part of the CDR3 DNA that was read is TGTGCCAGCAGTACAGGGGGCGGTAGCTATGGT. As protein: CASSTGGGSYG. The CDR3 in its entirety is CASSTGGGSYGQYF.

Turning to this clone: The missing CDR3 end, 3 residues past where the read stops, is filled in from the germline J gene. J is TRBJ1-6 and V is TRBV19, with D perhaps matching TRBD1 (5 bases). Germline V gene lookup returns CDR1 LNHDA and CDR2 SQIVND (reference sequence). With 10 bases removed from V and 8 bases from J, the gap between germline ends came to 18 bases. CDR3 length equals 14 residues. CDR3: CATEGVWGDSPLHF. The sequenced part of the CDR3 DNA is TGTGCCACCGAGGGAGTTTGGGGGGATTCACCC.

As for this clone: The read terminates 3 residues ahead of where the CDR3 ends, so the germline J gene completes it. J is TRBJ2-2 and V is TRBV2, with 13 bases matching TRBD2. J lost 6 bases, V lost 5 bases, and 6 bases had no gene match. This CDR3 has 16 residues. Germline V lookup: CDR1 SNHLY, CDR2 FYNNEI. CDR3 DNA, as far as it was read: TGTGCCAGCAGTCCGCGGACTAGCGGGGGCTCCGGGGAG. Translating it yields CASSPRTSGGSGE. The whole CDR3 region reads CASSPRTSGGSGELFF.